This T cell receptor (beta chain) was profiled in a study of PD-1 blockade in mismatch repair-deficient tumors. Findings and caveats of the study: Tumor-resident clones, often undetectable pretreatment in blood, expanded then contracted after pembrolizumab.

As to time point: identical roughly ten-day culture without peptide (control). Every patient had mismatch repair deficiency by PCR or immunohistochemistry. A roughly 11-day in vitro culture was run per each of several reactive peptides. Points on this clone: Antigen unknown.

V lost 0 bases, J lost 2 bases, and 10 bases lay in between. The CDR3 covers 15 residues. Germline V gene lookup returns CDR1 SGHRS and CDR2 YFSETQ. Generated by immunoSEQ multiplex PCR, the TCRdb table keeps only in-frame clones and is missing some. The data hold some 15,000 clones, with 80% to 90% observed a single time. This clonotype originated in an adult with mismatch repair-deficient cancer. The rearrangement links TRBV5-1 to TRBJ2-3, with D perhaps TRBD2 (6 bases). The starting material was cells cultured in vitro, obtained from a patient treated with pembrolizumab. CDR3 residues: CASSLALANTDTQYF. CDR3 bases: TGCGCCAGCAGCTTGGCCCTAGCGAACACAGATACGCAGTATTTT.